These 18 T cell receptor beta chains were all obtained from the same sample, sequenced in a study of tumor-infiltrating lymphocytes in primary liver carcinoma. TCR beta cDNA was prepared out of around 460 ng total RNA by means of a constant-region primer. Three-round nested multiplex PCR performed with slightly modified ARM-PCR produced the TCR beta libraries. For around 11 cycles apiece, the opening two PCR rounds ran with TRBV1-TRBV30 forward primers and a C-beta reverse primer. From the multiplex PCR reads, TCRdb called clonotypes with MiXCR, one entry per CDR3 protein. The repertoire holds about 180,000 distinct CDR3 sequences, with approximately 60% as singletons. The source of the blood RNA was unsorted whole blood, and germline DNA was extracted as well. The source material was peripheral blood. The receptor source for this set is a man aged 40-49 years with primary liver carcinoma and hepatitis B virus infection.

J is TRBJ2-5 and V is TRBV12-3 or TRBV12-4; D possibly corresponds to TRBD1 (6 bases). V was shortened by 3 bases and J by 6 bases, with 11 bases between the two germline ends. The CDR3 is 13 residues long. CDR3 sequence: CASSFRGRQTQYF. CDR3 bases: TGTGCCAGCAGTTTCAGGGGCCGGCAGACCCAGTACTTC.

As concerns this clonotype: The junction and the germline gene differ at one end; a read error may be behind it. This rearrangement joins TRBV6-5 to TRBJ2-7, with D perhaps TRBD1 (6 bases). The CDR3 has 12 amino acids. Germline CDR1 is MNHEY and CDR2 is SVGAGI. DNA of the CDR3: TGTGCCAGTACAGACAGGACCTACGAGCAGCACTTC. It is translated as CASTDRTYEQHF.

The chain recombines TRBV11-2 with TRBJ2-7; 7 bases are shared with TRBD2. The CDR3 has 14 amino acids. Germline values: CDR1 SGHAT, CDR2 FQNNGV. The trim removed 4 bases at V and 9 bases at J, leaving 12 bases unmatched. The CDR3, as DNA: TGTGCCAGCAGCTCAGAATTGGGGGGGGTGCTGCAGTACTTC. It translates to CASSSELGGVLQYF.

Only one count was recorded for this clonotype. One end of the junction varies from germline; a read error may be responsible. The V call is TRBV6-5, the J call TRBJ2-2, with 10 positions matching TRBD2. The CDR3 extends over 15 amino acids. In germline, CDR1 is MNHEY, CDR2 SVGAGI. The CDR3 region has the DNA TGTGTCAGCAGTCGGACTAGCGGGAACACCGGGGAGCTGTTTTTT. Amino acid sequence: CVSSRTSGNTGELFF.

This clonotype has at least ten counts. This chain joins TRBV29-1 and TRBJ2-1; D call uncertain. This CDR3 comprises 11 residues. Germline lookup yields CDR1 SQVTM and CDR2 ANQGSEA. The V end lost 4 bases, the J end lost 4 bases, and 5 bases lay between the germline ends. CDR3 sequence reads: CSVAIYNEQFF. The CDR3 region has the DNA TGCAGCGTTGCAATTTACAATGAGCAGTTCTTC.

Of note for this clonotype: The germline gene is not matched at one end of the junction; a read error may be the cause. The gene calls are TRBV6-1 and TRBJ2-3, with TRBD2 matching over 8 bases. Germline-derived CDR1 and CDR2 are MNHNS and SASEGT. This CDR3 region has 16 residues. CDR3: CASRGLTSAYGDMQYF. The CDR3 DNA sequence: TGTGCCAGCAGGGGATTGACTAGCGCGTATGGAGATATGCAGTATTTT.

This clonotype was counted many times. The chain carries TRBV11-2 and TRBJ2-7, with a tentative D call TRBD2 (6 bases). The CDR3 covers 15 residues. Germline V lookup: CDR1 SGHAT, CDR2 FQNNGV. V dropped 4 bases and J dropped 0 bases, with 13 bases sitting between them. CDR3 sequence: CASSSIGSYSYEQYF. CDR3 DNA sequence: TGTGCCAGCAGCTCTATCGGGAGTTACTCCTACGAGCAGTACTTC.

Turning to this clonotype: The final CDR3 position lacks the conserved phenylalanine or tryptophan, pointing to a likely read error. It is unclear where the CDR3 begins or ends on the DNA, so no DNA is shown, and the CDR3 is as TCRdb lists it. The rearrangement joins TRBV11-2 to TRBJ2-2; the table's D call, TRBD2, was not checked against the DNA. Counting both end residues, the CDR3 totals 15 amino acids. Germline lookup yields CDR1 SGHAT and CDR2 FQNNGV. The CDR3 reads CASRSRQSRGGELFL.

On this clonotype: The junction and the germline gene differ at one end; a read error may be behind it. The chain joins TRBV29-1 to TRBJ2-3; 7 bases line up with TRBD2. Germline CDR1 reads SQVTM; CDR2 reads ANQGSEA. The CDR3 contains 16 residues. CDR3 nucleotides: TGCAGCGCCCTTAAGGAAGCGGGACTACACACAGATACGCAGTATTTC. Protein: CSALKEAGLHTDTQYF.

This chain joins TRBV12-3 or TRBV12-4 and TRBJ1-2; D remains ambiguous. The germline V and J ends were trimmed by 8 bases and 1 base, with 11 bases remaining between them. The CDR3 runs 13 residues. The CDR3 sequence is CASLEQCNYGYTF. CDR3 DNA: TGTGCCAGCCTCGAACAGTGTAACTATGGCTACACCTTC.

The sample holds a few counts of this clonotype. The junction and the germline gene differ at one end; a read error may be behind it. The V and J genes are TRBV6-5 and TRBJ1-2; 7 nucleotides align to TRBD1. In germline, CDR1 is MNHEY, CDR2 SVGAGI. CDR3 length equals 15 residues. Here the CDR3 reads CASSIAGGQEYVYTF. CDR3 DNA: TGTGCCAGCAGTATCGCGGGAGGACAGGAATATGTCTACACCTTC.

Concerning this clonotype itself: One end of the junction varies from germline; a read error may be responsible. This chain links TRBV4-1 with TRBJ2-2, with D possibly TRBD2 on 5 matching bases. Looked up from germline, CDR1 is MGHRA and CDR2 is YSYEKL. This CDR3 has 14 residues. The CDR3 sequence: CASSQDPQAGEPFF. Written as DNA, the CDR3 is TGCGCCAGCAGCCAAGATCCCCAGGCCGGGGAGCCGTTTTTT.

In this sample, this clonotype turned up many times. CDR3 coding DNA: TGTGCCAGCAGTAATCAGGGAGTGAGGGCTGAAGCTTTCTTT. Protein sequence: CASSNQGVRAEAFF. The rearrangement links TRBV6-5 to TRBJ1-1; a weak D match, TRBD1 (5 bases). Trimming cost V 5 bases and J 6 bases, with 16 bases left between them. The CDR3 runs to 14 residues. Germline V gene lookup returns CDR1 MNHEY and CDR2 SVGAGI.

This clonotype has more than one count but fewer than ten. The chain couples TRBV5-6 to TRBJ2-7; D is unresolved. The CDR3 extends over 14 amino acids. Trimming shortened V by 4 bases and J by 0 bases, and 11 bases separated the two germline ends. The germline CDR1 and CDR2 sequences are SGHDT and YYEEEE. CDR3 DNA sequence: TGTGCCAGCAGCCCCCTCGACTTCTCCTACGAGCAGTACTTC. This sequence encodes CASSPLDFSYEQYF.

CDR3 loop: CASSEWERSSPLHF. CDR3 in DNA: TGTGCCAGCAGTGAATGGGAGAGAAGTTCACCCCTCCACTTT. The rearrangement uses TRBV2 and TRBJ1-6; D remains unclear. This CDR3 comprises 14 residues. The ends were cut back, 2 bases at V and 9 bases at J, with 11 bases in the middle. The germline CDR1 and CDR2 sequences are SNHLY and FYNNEI.

This clonotype was counted between two and nine times. A much larger clonotype is one base distant, so this may be a read error. This sequence joins TRBV11-2 and TRBJ2-3; 11 bases align to TRBD2. Germline assignment: CDR1 SGHAT and CDR2 FQNNGV. The CDR3 contains 15 residues. CDR3 in amino acids: CASSFTSGGTDTRYF. DNA for the CDR3: TGTGCCAGCAGCTTCACTAGCGGGGGCACAGATACGCGGTATTTT.

This clonotype was seen at least ten times. The chain joins TRBV29-1 to TRBJ2-5, with 8 positions matching TRBD1. Trimming cost V 6 bases and J 5 bases; bases outside gene matches: 11. The CDR3 has 14 residues. Per germline, CDR1 SQVTM and CDR2 ANQGSEA. CDR3 DNA sequence: TGCAGCGTCCAGGGCACAGGGGGAACTGAGACCCAGTACTTC. Protein sequence: CSVQGTGGTETQYF.

This clonotype was observed a few times. The chain uses TRBV12-3 or TRBV12-4 and TRBJ1-1; 8 positions agree with TRBD1. The length of the CDR3 is 14 residues. J lost 0 bases, V lost 5 bases, and 2 bases had no gene match. The CDR3 nucleotides are TGTGCCAGCAGTATGACAGGGGTGAACACTGAAGCTTTCTTT. This codes for CASSMTGVNTEAFF.